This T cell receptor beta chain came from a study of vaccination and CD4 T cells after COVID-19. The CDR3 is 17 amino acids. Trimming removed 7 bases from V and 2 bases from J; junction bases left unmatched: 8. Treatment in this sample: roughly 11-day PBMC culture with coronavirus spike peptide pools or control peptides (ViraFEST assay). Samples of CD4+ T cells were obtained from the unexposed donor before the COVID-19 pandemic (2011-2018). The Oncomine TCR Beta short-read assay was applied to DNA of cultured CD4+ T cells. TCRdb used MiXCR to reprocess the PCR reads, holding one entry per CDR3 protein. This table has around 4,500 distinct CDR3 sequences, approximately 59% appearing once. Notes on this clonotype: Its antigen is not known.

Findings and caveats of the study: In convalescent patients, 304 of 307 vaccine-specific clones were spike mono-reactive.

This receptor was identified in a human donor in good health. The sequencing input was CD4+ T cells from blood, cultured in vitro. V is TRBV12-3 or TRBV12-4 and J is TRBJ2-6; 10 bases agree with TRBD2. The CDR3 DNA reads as TGTGCCAGCAAAAGGTGGAGCGGGAGGGCTGGGGCCAACGTCCTGACTTTC. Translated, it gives CASKRWSGRAGANVLTF.